These 21 T cell receptor beta chains share one sample of origin, sequenced in a study of T cell responses to AZD1222 COVID-19 vaccine (dated by TCRdb to 2020 to 2022). Libraries came from the immunoSEQ multiplex PCR assay. TCRdb mirrors the immuneACCESS table, restricted to in-frame sequences. Some clones are absent from its copies; in checked studies, under half trace to an unresolved V gene, and the reason for the others is unknown. This sample comprises more than 85,000 clones, 70% to 90% of them detected only once. The ten most abundant clones make up 7% to 10% of the sample. This specimen's time point label, interpreted: baseline before first vaccination. The sequencing used peripheral blood, collected on day 0 of AZD1222 vaccination. These receptors all stem from an adult in good health.

The CDR3 DNA reads as TGCAGCGTCGGGGACAGGGAGGGCGGCTACACCTTC. As protein: CSVGDREGGYTF. The chain joins TRBV29-1 to TRBJ1-2; 9 bases fit TRBD1. The CDR3 runs 12 residues. Germline V gene sequence: CDR1 SQVTM, CDR2 ANQGSEA. The V segment lost 6 bases and the J segment 8 bases; nucleotides outside the gene matches: 7.

The V gene is TRBV13, the J gene TRBJ2-7; D ambiguous. CDR3 length: 13 residues. V was cut by 5 bases and J by 0 bases, with 8 bases left in between. Germline V gene lookup returns CDR1 PRHDT and CDR2 FYEKMQ (reference sequence). The CDR3 DNA follows: TGTGCCAGCAGCGCCCTGGGCTCCTACGAGCAGTACTTC. Translating it yields CASSALGSYEQYF.

V gene TRBV7-3 combines with J gene TRBJ1-2, with TRBD1 matching 7 bases. Unmatched junction bases numbered 2, after V lost 5 bases and J lost 2 bases. Germline V gives CDR1 SGHTA, CDR2 FQGTGA. This CDR3 region has 13 residues. The chain's CDR3 is CASSPGQNYGYTF. In DNA, the CDR3 is TGTGCCAGCAGCCCGGGACAGAACTATGGCTACACCTTC. The variable domain in full, with the rest retrieved from reference TRBV7-3 and TRBJ1-2, is GAGVSQTPSNKVTEKGKYVELRCDPISGHTALYWYRQSLGQGPEFLIYFQGTGAADDSGLPNDRFFAVRPEGSVSTLKIQRTERGDSAVYLCASSPGQNYGYTFGSGTRLTVV.

The J gene is TRBJ2-1, the V gene TRBV19, with 7 bases lining up with TRBD1. Germline V gene sequence: CDR1 LNHDA, CDR2 SQIVND (reference sequence). The ends lost 3 bases at V and 8 bases at J; junction bases unmatched: 7. This CDR3 comprises 14 residues. This chain's CDR3 is CASSMPGGHDEQFF. DNA of the CDR3: TGTGCCAGTAGTATGCCAGGGGGTCACGATGAGCAGTTCTTC.

The CDR3 nucleotides are TGTGCCAGCTCGCAAGACAGGGGGCGGAACACTGAAGCTTTCTTT. This gives the protein CASSQDRGRNTEAFF. V gene TRBV18 combines with J gene TRBJ1-1, with 10 bases fitting TRBD1. Germline V gene data show CDR1 as KGHSH and CDR2 as LQKENI. The CDR3 is 15 residues long. V shed 6 bases and J 1 base; nucleotides not matched to a gene: 5.

CDR3 DNA: TGTGCCAGTAGTATGGGCCTGGGATCACCCCTCCACTTT. Translating it yields CASSMGLGSPLHF. The V gene is TRBV19, the J gene TRBJ1-6; D is uncertain. V was cut by 3 bases and J by 10 bases, with 10 bases left in between. Germline V gives CDR1 LNHDA, CDR2 SQIVND (reference sequence). The CDR3 loop spans 13 amino acids.

The chain links TRBV4-2 to TRBJ2-7; 9 positions match TRBD2. The CDR3 runs 15 residues. The trim removed 1 base at V and 0 bases at J, leaving 1 base unmatched. Germline lookup yields CDR1 LGHNA and CDR2 YNFKEQ. CDR3 bases: TGTGCCAGCAGCCAAGTTAGCGGGAGCTCCTACGAGCAGTACTTC. Its protein is CASSQVSGSSYEQYF.

The chain joins TRBV11-3 to TRBJ2-3, with D maybe TRBD1 (6 bases). CDR3 length equals 16 residues. Germline V CDR1 and CDR2: SGHNT, YENEEA. With 5 bases removed from V and 4 bases from J, the gap between germline ends came to 19 bases. The CDR3 loop reads CASSHSLRGGADTQYF. In DNA, the CDR3 is TGTGCCAGCAGCCACTCCCTCAGGGGTGGGGCAGATACGCAGTATTTT.

The chain links TRBV6-5 to TRBJ2-7; 7 bases map to TRBD1. With V trimmed by 0 bases and J by 7 bases, 6 bases remained unmatched. CDR3 size: 14 residues. Germline CDR1 and CDR2: MNHEY and SVGAGI. This CDR3 is CASSYSLGGGEQYF. The CDR3 DNA follows: TGTGCCAGCAGTTACTCCCTAGGGGGCGGGGAGCAGTACTTC.

The rearrangement joins TRBV1 to TRBJ1-1. TRBV1 is a recognized pseudogene. The CDR3 contains 14 residues. The DNA of the CDR3 is TGCACCAGCAGCCAAGAGGTAGGGAACACTGAAGCTTTCTTT. Translation gives CTSSQEVGNTEAFF.

The chain combines TRBV20-1 with TRBJ2-7; 8 bases fit TRBD2. Germline CDR1 and CDR2: DFQATT and SNEGSKA (reference sequence). The CDR3 runs 13 residues. The V gene end was trimmed by 3 bases and the J gene end by 3 bases; junction bases not matched to a gene: 4. The CDR3 loop reads CSASSGMDYEQYF. The CDR3 coding sequence is TGCAGTGCTAGTAGCGGGATGGACTACGAGCAGTACTTC.

The chain joins TRBV3-1 (or the pseudogene TRBV3-2) to TRBJ2-7; D gene ambiguous. The length of the CDR3 is 12 residues. V shed 1 base and J shed 3 bases, with 4 bases lying between them. The V gene's germline CDR1 is LGHDT and CDR2 YNNKEL (reference sequence). As DNA, the CDR3 is TGTGCCAGCAGCCAAGGACGCTACGAGCAGTACTTC. Protein product: CASSQGRYEQYF.

The genes are TRBV30 and TRBJ2-7; the D is unclear. This CDR3 has 11 amino acids. Germline CDR1 and CDR2: GTSNPN and SVGIG (reference sequence). Trimming took 4 bases from V and 0 from J, leaving 4 bases between them. The CDR3 spells CAWTDSYEQYF. The CDR3 bases are TGTGCCTGGACGGACTCCTACGAGCAGTACTTC.

The sample holds one count of this clone. This chain joins TRBV24-1 and TRBJ2-2; D is unresolved. V was cut by 2 bases and J by 5 bases, with 8 bases left in between. Germline V gene sequence: CDR1 KGHDR, CDR2 SFDVKD. The CDR3 is 14 amino acids. The CDR3 here is CATSDSFPTGELFF. In DNA, the CDR3 is TGTGCCACCAGTGATTCCTTTCCGACCGGGGAGCTGTTTTTT.

The chain employs TRBV9 and TRBJ2-5, with 10 bases that match TRBD2. The CDR3 extends over 17 amino acids. J gave up 0 bases and V 0 bases, and 5 bases lay outside the gene matches. Germline-derived CDR1 and CDR2 are SGDLS and YYNGEE. CDR3 protein: CASSVGLAGAYQETQYF. The DNA of the CDR3 is TGTGCCAGCAGCGTAGGGCTAGCGGGGGCATACCAAGAGACCCAGTACTTC.

V usage is TRBV9 and J usage is TRBJ2-5; tentatively, D is TRBD1 or TRBD2 (6 bases each). The V end lost 0 bases, the J end lost 4 bases, and 13 bases lay between the germline ends. The CDR3 is made up of 15 amino acids. Germline CDR1 reads SGDLS; CDR2 reads YYNGEE. CDR3 sequence reads: CASSVAGASGETQYF. CDR3 nucleotides: TGTGCCAGCAGCGTAGCGGGGGCAAGCGGAGAGACCCAGTACTTC.

The V gene is TRBV5-1, the J gene TRBJ2-7; 7 nucleotides match TRBD1. Trimming cost V 0 bases and J 2 bases; bases outside gene matches: 5. The CDR3 is 15 amino acids. Germline assignment: CDR1 SGHRS and CDR2 YFSETQ. The CDR3 nucleotides are TGCGCCAGCAGCTTGGTGCCTGGACAGGCCTACGAGCAGTACTTC. It is translated as CASSLVPGQAYEQYF.

This chain joins TRBV28 and TRBJ1-5; tentative D call: TRBD1 (5 bases). This CDR3 comprises 15 residues. Germline V lookup: CDR1 MDHEN, CDR2 SYDVKM. Trimming removed 2 bases from V and 2 bases from J, with 10 bases in between. The CDR3 coding sequence is TGTGCCAGCAGTTTACTCCAGGGAGGCAATCAGCCCCAGCATTTT. Its protein product is CASSLLQGGNQPQHF.

The gene calls are TRBV5-4 and TRBJ1-1; 7 bases fit TRBD1. The length of the CDR3 is 15 residues. The V segment lost 4 bases and the J segment 0 bases; nucleotides outside the gene matches: 6. CDR1 and CDR2 from the germline V gene are SGHNT and YYREEE (reference sequence). CDR3 DNA: TGTGCCAGCAGCGCCCAGGGGGACATGAACACTGAAGCTTTCTTT. Translation: CASSAQGDMNTEAFF.

This clone was detected once. The chain carries TRBV3-1 (or the pseudogene TRBV3-2) and TRBJ1-2, with TRBD1 identical over 9 bases. This CDR3 has 13 residues. Germline lookup yields CDR1 LGHDT and CDR2 YNNKEL (reference sequence). J was trimmed by 7 bases and V by 5 bases; bases with no gene match: 5. In nucleotides, the CDR3 is TGTGCCAGCAGCGCGGGACAGGGAGGTGGCTACACCTTC. This codes for CASSAGQGGGYTF.

This sequence joins TRBV9 and TRBJ2-7; the D gene is possibly TRBD2 (5 bases). The germline V gene encodes CDR1 SGDLS and CDR2 YYNGEE. Trimming took 1 base from V and 1 from J, leaving 9 bases between them. CDR3 length equals 14 residues. CDR3 sequence reads: CASSVQEESYEQYF. DNA for the CDR3: TGTGCCAGCAGCGTACAGGAGGAATCCTACGAGCAGTACTTC.